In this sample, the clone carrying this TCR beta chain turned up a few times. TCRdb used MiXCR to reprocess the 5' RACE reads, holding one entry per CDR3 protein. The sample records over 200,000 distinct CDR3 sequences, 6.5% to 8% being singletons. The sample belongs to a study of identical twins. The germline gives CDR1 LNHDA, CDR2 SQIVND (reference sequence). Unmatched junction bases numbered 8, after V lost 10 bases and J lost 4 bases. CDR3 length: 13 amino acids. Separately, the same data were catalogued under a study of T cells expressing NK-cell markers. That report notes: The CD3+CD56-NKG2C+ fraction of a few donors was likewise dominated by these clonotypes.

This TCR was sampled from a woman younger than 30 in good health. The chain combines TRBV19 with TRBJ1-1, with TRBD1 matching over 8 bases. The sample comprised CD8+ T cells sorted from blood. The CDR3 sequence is CATRQGSSTEAFF. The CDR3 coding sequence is TGTGCCACACGACAGGGGAGTTCCACTGAAGCTTTCTTT.